The clone carrying this T cell receptor (beta chain) has only a few counts. This entry belongs to a study of T cell changes during pregnancy in multiple sclerosis. Clones were read by immunoSEQ multiplex PCR, and TCRdb kept only the in-frame ones, dropping some. The data hold about 46,000 clones, with roughly 90% observed a single time. This CDR3 is 15 amino acids long. Germline CDR1 is MNHNY and CDR2 is SVGAGI (reference sequence). V was shortened by 0 bases and J by 1 base, with 9 bases between the two germline ends. This receptor was obtained from a female donor with multiple sclerosis, enrolled in a pregnancy study. J is TRBJ1-1 and V is TRBV6-6; maybe TRBD1 (5 bases). The specimen comprised CD8+ T cells from peripheral blood mononuclear cells, sampled in the second trimester of pregnancy. The CDR3 reads CASSYSPRANTEAFF. DNA for the CDR3: TGTGCCAGCAGTTACTCCCCCAGGGCGAACACTGAAGCTTTCTTT.